A single T cell receptor (beta chain) is shown here with its context. Generated by immunoSEQ multiplex PCR, the TCRdb table keeps only in-frame clones and is missing some. The table shows over a thousand clones, with under 20% occurring only once. The data were obtained in a study of tumour-infiltrating T cells in Burkitt lymphoma. The CDR3 is 15 amino acids. Germline-derived CDR1 and CDR2 are SGHRS and YFSETQ. V lost 2 bases and J 4 bases, leaving 14 bases between the germline ends. The V and J genes are TRBV5-1 and TRBJ2-3, with D perhaps matching TRBD1 (6 bases). The sequence was collected from a human donor with Burkitt lymphoma. Sequenced material: tumor tissue. The CDR3 DNA follows: TGCGCCAGCAGCTTTCAGGGGAATTGGGCAGATACGCAGTATTTT. This translates into CASSFQGNWADTQYF.